This TCR beta chain derives from a study of regulatory T cells in long-lasting Graves disease. Findings and limits, study-wide: Persistent Graves' patients had lower TCR diversity than newly diagnosed ones.

Worth noting for this clonotype: The antigen is undetermined.

In building TCR beta libraries, iRepertoire HTBI primers were used together with Arm-PCR of CDR3 regions. TCRdb re-called the multiplex PCR reads with MiXCR, one entry per CDR3 protein. This table has about 440,000 distinct CDR3 sequences, around 14% appearing once. Time point given: newly diagnosed GD, antithyroid drugs for less than 3 months. PBMC-extracted RNA yielded the TCR library. Deletions cut 7 bases from V and 6 bases from J, with 5 bases between. The CDR3 covers 9 residues. CDR1 SGDLS and CDR2 YYNGEE come from the germline V gene. This same sample was also part of a study on T cells in Graves' hyperthyroidism and ophthalmopathy. That investigation notes: The patients, who ranged from 18 to 65 in age, presented with newly diagnosed hyperthyroidism lasting under 2 months. Any patient presenting with uncontrolled infection, other autoimmune disease, pregnancy or lactation was left out.

Sequences were derived from peripheral blood mononuclear cells (PBMCs), sampled at new diagnosis, from a patient treated with antithyroid drugs. The sequence was obtained from a woman younger than 45 with Graves disease. V is TRBV9 and J is TRBJ2-7, with D hard to call. The CDR3 here is CASHSEQYF. The CDR3 DNA reads TGTGCCAGCCATAGCGAGCAGTACTTC.